This T cell receptor (beta chain) was recorded in a study of blood T cell repertoires in COVID-19. Study in general: From the United States, Italy and Spain came samples of acute and convalescent COVID-19. Sample material is recorded as cDNA or gDNA derived from T cells, B-cell-depleted T cells, or PBMCs.

Study processing details: Quantification of nucleated cells was approximated via reference gene primer amplification. Data came from immunoSEQ multiplex PCR; TCRdb stores just in-frame clones and leaves some out. V and J calls and clone size follow that table, whereas D and trimming were derived from the DNA. The data hold approximately 150,000 clones, with 87% observed a single time. V gave up 4 bases and J gave up 3 bases; unmatched junction bases: 5. Germline V gene sequence: CDR1 SGHDT, CDR2 YYEEEE. This CDR3 region has 14 residues. Sequencing was carried out using peripheral blood. The chain couples TRBV5-6 to TRBJ2-7; 9 positions match TRBD2. The source is a woman aged 45-60 years with acute or convalescent COVID-19. CDR3 bases: TGTGCCAGCAGCCGACTAGCGGAGAACTACGAGCAGTACTTC. Amino acid sequence: CASSRLAENYEQYF. The full variable domain, in which reference TRBV5-6 and TRBJ2-7 provide the parts outside the CDR3, is DAGVTQSPTHLIKTRGQQVTLRCSPKSGHDTVSWYQQALGQGPQFIFQYYEEEERQRGNFPDRFSGHQFPNYSSELNVNALLLGDSALYLCASSRLAENYEQYFGPGTRLTVT.